This T cell receptor (beta chain) stems from a study of T cells of healthy individuals. V dropped 3 bases and J dropped 2 bases, with 7 bases sitting between them. The germline gives CDR1 DFQATT, CDR2 SNEGSKA (reference sequence). The length of the CDR3 is 13 residues. TCRdb re-called the 5' RACE reads through MiXCR, storing one row per CDR3 protein. The repertoire consists of 40,000 to 60,000 distinct CDR3 sequences, with approximately 15% occurring once and the leading ten covering about 16%. This receptor was taken from a human donor in good health. This chain joins TRBV20-1 and TRBJ2-2; D gene ambiguous. The CDR3 is CSASNTNTGELFF. CDR3 bases: TGCAGTGCTAGCAACACCAACACCGGGGAGCTGTTTTTT.